This T cell receptor (beta chain) was recorded in a study of radiotherapy plus CTLA-4 blockade in lung cancer. Profiled with immunoSEQ multiplex PCR; TCRdb holds only in-frame clones, not every one. This table holds 40,000 to 45,000 clones, about 70% found once. Trimming removed 5 bases at V and 3 bases at J, with 13 bases between. CDR1 is SGHVS, CDR2 FNYEAQ, per germline. The CDR3 consists of 14 residues. The TCR originated in a human donor with non-small cell lung cancer who had stable disease on radiotherapy plus ipilimumab. The chain joins TRBV7-6 to TRBJ2-5, with D perhaps TRBD2 (6 bases). The sequencing used peripheral blood, collected from a patient treated with radiotherapy plus ipilimumab. The CDR3 DNA is TGTGCCAGCAGCCTAATAATAGCGGAAGAGACCCAGTACTTC. It specifies CASSLIIAEETQYF.